Listed here are 30 T cell receptor beta chains from one sample, sequenced in a study of regulatory T cells in long-lasting Graves disease (dated by TCRdb to about 2021). Sample time point, as interpreted from the label and publication: newly diagnosed GD, antithyroid drugs for less than 3 months. RNA was extracted from PBMCs in TRIzol for both TCR sequencing and RNA sequencing. Libraries were constructed by multiplex PCR. The reads were generated on an Illumina HiSeq 4000. CDR3 regions were amplified by Arm-PCR with iRepertoire HTBI primers to construct TCR beta libraries. TCRdb cleaned the public reads at Q25 with fastp, built clones with MiXCR and kept in-frame beta chains. Rows with one shared CDR3 protein collapse into an entry with the most common genes and DNA. Recorded for this sample are roughly 220,000 distinct CDR3 sequences; about 18% of them occurred a single time. The ten top clones hold less than 25% of the sample.

This material consisted of peripheral blood mononuclear cells (PBMCs), taken at new diagnosis, from a patient treated with antithyroid drugs. The receptors come from a female donor with Graves disease.

A word on this clonotype: A far larger clone is just one base off, so this is likely a read error. The chain has TRBV7-9 and TRBJ2-1, with D possibly TRBD1 on 5 matching bases. Trimming took 3 bases from V and 6 from J, leaving 12 bases between them. Germline-derived CDR1 and CDR2 are SEHNR and FQNEAQ (reference sequence). CDR3 length: 14 residues. The CDR3 DNA reads TGTGCCAGCAGCTTTGGCGTCAGGGCCAATGAGCAGTTCTTC. This gives the protein CASSFGVRANEQFF.

The V gene is TRBV9, the J gene TRBJ2-3; D is ambiguous. This CDR3 region has 15 residues. The germline CDR1 and CDR2 sequences are SGDLS and YYNGEE. V was trimmed by 0 bases and J by 1 base, leaving 9 bases between them. The CDR3 nucleotides read TGTGCCAGCAGCGTAGATCACATTGGCACAGATACGCAGTATTTT. Encoded protein: CASSVDHIGTDTQYF.

This clonotype was detected ten times or more. V is TRBV20-1 and J is TRBJ2-1, with D possibly matching TRBD2 (5 bases). CDR1 is DFQATT, CDR2 SNEGSKA, per germline (reference sequence). Trimming shortened V by 2 bases and J by 9 bases, and 14 bases separated the two germline ends. This CDR3 has 13 amino acids. The DNA of the CDR3 is TGCAGTGCTAGACCTCGACTACTGCTTGAGCAGTTCTTC. Translation gives CSARPRLLLEQFF.

Ten or more counts support this clonotype. The chain is built from TRBV19 and TRBJ2-3; D is undetermined. From germline, CDR1 is LNHDA and CDR2 SQIVND (reference sequence). V was clipped by 4 bases and J by 2 bases, with 10 bases between them. The CDR3 runs 14 residues. CDR3 in amino acids: CASSSPRITDTQYF. DNA for the CDR3: TGTGCCAGTAGTAGTCCAAGGATCACAGATACGCAGTATTTT.

This clonotype was seen a few times. The CDR3 region has the DNA TGTGCCAGCCGGGGGTTTATCGGGGAGCTGTTTTTT. It codes for CASRGFIGELFF. The V gene is TRBV6-2 or TRBV6-3, the J gene TRBJ2-2, with TRBD2 as a possible D gene (6 bases). Trimming removed 8 bases from V and 7 bases from J, with 11 bases in between. This CDR3 comprises 12 residues. Germline V CDR1 and CDR2: MNHEY, SVGEGT.

This clonotype has a count of ten or more. The chain couples TRBV11-2 to TRBJ1-1; D unresolved. The ends were cut back, 4 bases at V and 1 base at J, with 7 bases in the middle. This CDR3 is 13 amino acids long. Germline loops: CDR1 SGHAT, CDR2 FQNNGV. CDR3: CASSSPGNTEAFF. The CDR3 nucleotides are TGTGCCAGCAGCTCCCCAGGGAACACTGAAGCTTTCTTT. The whole variable domain, filled in from reference TRBV11-2 and TRBJ1-1, reads EAGVAQSPRYKIIEKRQSVAFWCNPISGHATLYWYQQILGQGPKLLIQFQNNGVVDDSQLPKDRFSAERLKGVDSTLKIQPAKLEDSAVYLCASSSPGNTEAFFGQGTRLTVV.

This clonotype appeared many times. The V and J genes are TRBV7-9 and TRBJ2-1; 9 nucleotides agree with TRBD1. Germline values: CDR1 SEHNR, CDR2 FQNEAQ (reference sequence). The junction had 2 bases not matched to a gene; V was cut back by 1 base and J by 4 bases. The CDR3 runs to 15 residues. The CDR3 loop is CASSLGDRVYNEQFF. CDR3 coding DNA: TGTGCCAGCAGCTTAGGGGACAGGGTTTACAATGAGCAGTTCTTC. The whole variable domain, remainder taken from reference TRBV7-9 and TRBJ2-1, is DTGVSQNPRHKITKRGQNVTFRCDPISEHNRLYWYRQTLGQGPEFLTYFQNEAQLEKSRLLSDRFSAERPKGSFSTLEIQRTEQGDSAMYLCASSLGDRVYNEQFFGPGTRLTVL.

Many counts were recorded for this clonotype. The chain combines TRBV19 with TRBJ1-4, with 7 bases identical to TRBD1. The CDR3 extends over 15 amino acids. With 5 bases clipped from V and 2 bases from J, the junction kept 5 bases outside the gene matches. Germline V gives CDR1 LNHDA, CDR2 SQIVND (reference sequence). The CDR3 DNA is TGTGCCAGTAGTCCTCCGGGACAGACTAATGAAAAACTGTTTTTT. It yields the protein CASSPPGQTNEKLFF.

This clonotype was observed at least ten times. This sequence joins TRBV11-2 and TRBJ2-7; 7 bases match TRBD1. CDR3 size: 14 residues. Germline loops: CDR1 SGHAT, CDR2 FQNNGV. The V gene end was trimmed by 3 bases and the J gene end by 0 bases; junction bases not matched to a gene: 2. CDR3 nucleotide sequence: TGTGCCAGCAGCTTGGGACAGCTCTCCTACGAGCAGTACTTC. As protein: CASSLGQLSYEQYF.

For this clonotype: This likely stems from a read error, as it lies one base from a far larger clone. The V and J genes are TRBV15 and TRBJ1-1, with D perhaps matching TRBD1 (5 bases). The tail of the sequence fits TRBJ1-6 better, so the J call may be wrong. The CDR3 extends over 14 amino acids. Germline-derived CDR1 and CDR2 are LNHNV and YYDKDF (reference sequence). The CDR3 region has the DNA TGTGCCACCAGCAGAGAGGGGGTCCCTACGACCCTCCACTTT. Amino acids: CATSREGVPTTLHF.

In this sample, this clonotype turned up many times. The rearrangement links TRBV4-3 to TRBJ2-7; 8 bases align to TRBD1. This CDR3 has 16 residues. Germline V gene data show CDR1 as LGHNA and CDR2 as YSLEER. After removal of 0 bases from V and 0 bases from J, the junction contained 4 bases not matched to a gene. The CDR3 reads CASSQEPGGASYEQYF. The CDR3 nucleotides read TGCGCCAGCAGCCAAGAACCAGGGGGCGCCTCCTACGAGCAGTACTTC.

The chain employs TRBV6-2 or TRBV6-3 and TRBJ2-2; D could derive from TRBD1 or TRBD2 (5 bases each). Trimming stripped 7 bases from V and 3 bases from J, with 18 bases between. CDR1 and CDR2 (germline): MNHEY, SVGEGT. The CDR3 runs to 16 residues. CDR3 in amino acids: CASTLRGSRDTGELFF. CDR3 sequence (DNA): TGTGCCAGCACCTTACGGGGTAGCAGGGACACCGGGGAGCTGTTTTTT.

The J gene is TRBJ2-7, the V gene TRBV19; D gene uncertain. Deletions cut 4 bases from V and 0 bases from J, with 10 bases between. The germline V gene encodes CDR1 LNHDA and CDR2 SQIVND (reference sequence). This CDR3 comprises 14 residues. The CDR3, as DNA: TGTGCCAGTAGTAGCACAGCGATCTCCTACGAGCAGTACTTC. Its translation is CASSSTAISYEQYF.

The table lists this clonotype with many counts. The CDR3 DNA is TGTGCCAGTAGACTCCGGGCGTCGTCATCCTACGAGCAGTACTTC. Amino acids: CASRLRASSSYEQYF. This sequence joins TRBV19 and TRBJ2-7; D is undetermined. Trimming cost V 6 bases and J 1 base, with 16 bases left between them. The germline V gene has CDR1 LNHDA and CDR2 SQIVND (reference sequence). The length of the CDR3 is 15 residues. Full variable domain (outside the CDR3, taken from reference TRBV19 and TRBJ2-7): DGGITQSPKYLFRKEGQNVTLSCEQNLNHDAMYWYRQDPGQGLRLIYYSQIVNDFQKGDIAEGYSVSREKKESFPLTVTSAQKNPTAFYLCASRLRASSSYEQYFGPGTRLTVT.

This clonotype was seen at least ten times. This sequence joins TRBV9 and TRBJ2-2; TRBD2 agrees at 7 bases. The CDR3 is 14 residues long. Looked up from germline, CDR1 is SGDLS and CDR2 is YYNGEE. V shed 3 bases and J 6 bases; nucleotides not matched to a gene: 5. CDR3 in DNA: TGTGCCAGCAGCGGCGGACGGGGGGCCGGGGAGCTGTTTTTT. This gives the protein CASSGGRGAGELFF.

This clonotype came up many times. V is TRBV12-3 or TRBV12-4 and J is TRBJ2-5; 9 positions agree with TRBD1. J lost 5 bases, V lost 3 bases, and 4 bases had no gene match. The CDR3 contains 14 residues. In nucleotides, the CDR3 is TGTGCCAGCAGTTTGGGACAGGGTATGGAGACCCAGTACTTC. This gives the protein CASSLGQGMETQYF.

This clonotype was seen many times. J is TRBJ1-5 and V is TRBV19, with 9 bases matching TRBD1. This CDR3 region has 16 residues. Germline CDR1 reads LNHDA; CDR2 reads SQIVND (reference sequence). Losses at the gene ends were 5 bases for V and 0 bases for J; bases not matched to a gene: 5. CDR3 in amino acids: CASSDRGSNSNQPQHF. In DNA, the CDR3 is TGTGCCAGTAGTGACAGGGGGTCCAATAGCAATCAGCCCCAGCATTTT.

The sample holds many counts of this clonotype. The chain is built from TRBV3-1 and TRBJ2-1, with D possibly being TRBD1 (6 bases). The CDR3 length is 14 residues. CDR1 is LGHDT and CDR2 is YNNKEL in the germline V gene (reference sequence). Trimming removed 5 bases at V and 6 bases at J, with 14 bases between. CDR3 nucleotide sequence: TGTGCCAGCAGCTACTCCGAAGGGGGCAATGAGCAGTTCTTC. It yields the protein CASSYSEGGNEQFF.

Points on this clonotype: A read error may produce the germline difference seen at one junction end. The chain couples TRBV5-5 to TRBJ2-2; D is unresolved. The V gene's germline CDR1 is SGHKS and CDR2 YYEKEE (reference sequence). This CDR3 spans 13 amino acids. In DNA, the CDR3 is TGCGCCAGCAGCTTGGTTGGGTCCGGGGAGCTGTTTTTT. The encoded protein is CASSLVGSGELFF.

This clonotype was seen many times. This chain connects TRBV6-1 to TRBJ1-2; D gene ambiguous. The V and J ends lost 5 bases and 7 bases respectively, with 14 bases between them. This CDR3 is 13 amino acids long. Germline V gene data show CDR1 as MNHNS and CDR2 as SASEGT. CDR3 bases: TGTGCCAGCAGTAGCCCCATTCTCGGTGGCTACACCTTC. Its protein product is CASSSPILGGYTF.

This clonotype was found many times. The chain couples TRBV6-1 to TRBJ1-4, with D possibly matching TRBD1 (6 bases). Germline V gives CDR1 MNHNS, CDR2 SASEGT. V dropped 10 bases and J dropped 7 bases, with 16 bases sitting between them. CDR3 length equals 13 residues. The CDR3 coding sequence is TGTGCCACCCCCGTCGAGGGGGGTGAAAAACTGTTTTTT. Residues: CATPVEGGEKLFF.

With regard to this clonotype: Given a much more abundant clone one base away, this may be a read error. The chain couples TRBV6-2 or TRBV6-3 to TRBJ1-6; unclear D gene. The CDR3 extends over 14 amino acids. Looked up from germline, CDR1 is MNHEY and CDR2 is SVGEGT. CDR3 bases: TGTGCCTCAAGGAGGAACTCCTATAATTCACCCCCCCACTTT. Translation: CASRRNSYNSPPHF.

This clonotype was recorded at least ten times. The CDR3 DNA reads TGTGCCAGCAAGTGGCGGACTCTCTCCTACGAGCAGTACTTC. It is translated as CASKWRTLSYEQYF. The rearrangement uses TRBV6-1 and TRBJ2-7; possibly TRBD2 for D (5 bases). The CDR3 totals 14 residues. V was pared by 7 bases and J by 0 bases, with 13 bases between. From germline, CDR1 is MNHNS and CDR2 SASEGT.

There are a few counts of this clonotype. A read error may be the cause here, since a much bigger clone is one base away. J is TRBJ2-4 and V is TRBV7-2; 9 bases map to TRBD1. In germline, CDR1 is SGHTA, CDR2 FQGNSA. The CDR3 has 16 residues. Trimming took 3 bases from V and 6 from J; bases not matched to a gene: 9. CDR3 coding DNA: TGTGCCAGCAGCTTCACAGGGGGCGGGTCCAGAAACATTCAGTACTTC. It yields the protein CASSFTGGGSRNIQYF.

A word on this clonotype: A far bigger clonotype differs at one base, so this is likely a read error. The rearrangement links TRBV6-5 to TRBJ2-1; possibly TRBD2 for D (5 bases). V shed 0 bases and J shed 10 bases, with 16 bases lying between them. This CDR3 has 15 amino acids. From germline, CDR1 is MNHEY and CDR2 SVGAGI. CDR3 amino acids: CASSYSDGLLYEQFF. CDR3 DNA: TGTGCCAGCAGTTACTCCGACGGACTCCTCTACGAGCAGTTCTTC.

This clonotype was counted many times. This chain links TRBV20-1 with TRBJ1-5; possibly TRBD1 for D (6 bases). The CDR3 has 14 residues. Trimming pared 3 bases from V and 4 bases from J, leaving 13 bases between. The germline V gene has CDR1 DFQATT and CDR2 SNEGSKA (reference sequence). Here the CDR3 reads CSARAGDTNQPQHF. As DNA, the CDR3 is TGCAGTGCTAGGGCGGGGGACACTAATCAGCCCCAGCATTTT.

This clonotype occurred a few times. The chain uses TRBV6-1 and TRBJ1-5; TRBD1 agrees at 7 bases. J gave up 3 bases and V 5 bases, and 4 bases lay outside the gene matches. CDR3 length equals 14 residues. From germline, CDR1 is MNHNS and CDR2 SASEGT. This CDR3 is CASSTGVFNQPQHF. The CDR3 DNA follows: TGTGCCAGCAGTACAGGGGTATTCAATCAGCCCCAGCATTTT.

In its sample, this clonotype was seen many times. J is TRBJ1-1 and V is TRBV5-1; D unclear. Trimming shortened V by 2 bases and J by 0 bases, and 11 bases separated the two germline ends. Germline loops: CDR1 SGHRS, CDR2 YFSETQ. This CDR3 region has 15 residues. In DNA, the CDR3 is TGCGCCAGCAGCTTAGCGGGAGGGATGAACACTGAAGCTTTCTTT. Translation: CASSLAGGMNTEAFF.

This clonotype came up many times. This rearrangement joins TRBV7-2 to TRBJ1-2, with D perhaps matching TRBD1 (5 bases). CDR1 is SGHTA, CDR2 FQGNSA, per germline. The CDR3 runs to 12 residues. Trimming cost V 1 base and J 6 bases, with 6 bases left between them. The DNA for the CDR3 is TGTGCCAGCAGCTTAGGAGGGGATGGCTACACCTTC. Protein sequence: CASSLGGDGYTF.

Ten or more counts support this clonotype. At one end the junction does not follow the germline gene, possibly because of a read error. This sequence joins TRBV30 and TRBJ2-1; the D gene could be TRBD1 or TRBD2 (5 bases each). This CDR3 spans 13 amino acids. Germline CDR1 and CDR2: GTSNPN and SVGIG (reference sequence). The CDR3 DNA is TGTGCCTGGAGTCGGGGCTCCCACAATGAGCAGTTCTTC. Amino acids: CAWSRGSHNEQFF.